This TCR beta chain was recorded in a study of breast tumors, draining lymph nodes, adjacent tissues. This clonotype was recorded at least ten times. J gave up 7 bases and V 3 bases, and 4 bases lay outside the gene matches. This CDR3 contains 13 residues. Germline V CDR1 and CDR2: LNHDA, SQIVND (reference sequence). Samples came from axillary lymph nodes draining the breast cancer. TCRdb re-called the multiplex PCR reads with MiXCR, one entry per CDR3 protein. The table includes some 140,000 distinct CDR3 sequences, 21% detected once. The specimen was axillary lymph node tissue. The rearrangement joins TRBV19 to TRBJ2-7; the match to TRBD1 covers 9 bases. This clonotype originated in a female donor with breast cancer. Some clones in this sample may be carry-over from other donors' samples. The CDR3 is CASSMGQGYEQYF. For the CDR3, the DNA is TGTGCCAGTAGTATGGGACAGGGTTATGAGCAGTACTTC.